A selection of T cell receptor beta chains follows, all from one sample in a study of technical replicates of blood from a few donors. The assay was immunoSEQ multiplex PCR, and TCRdb's table has in-frame clones only and misses some. Seen here are tens of thousands of clones, just under 95% observed once, and the top ten hold under 0.35%. The sequencing sample was made of T cells isolated from PBMCs. These receptors all come from a human donor in good health. Both conserved end residues are part of each CDR3. D genes are given only for firm matches. Clone size is given for some rows only: seen once, a few or many times, or a class if the clone is expanded.

J gene,V gene,D gene,clone size,CDR3 DNA,CDR3 protein
TRBJ1-4,TRBV6-6,TRBD1,NA,TGTGCCAGCAGTTACTCAACAGGGGGCGGTGAAAAACTGTTTTTT,CASSYSTGGGEKLFF
TRBJ1-1,TRBV29-1,NA,NA,TGCAGCGTTTACTATACGAACACTGAAGCTTTCTTT,CSVYYTNTEAFF
TRBJ1-4,TRBV11-3,NA,NA,TGTGCCAGCAGCTTAAAACAACAGGGCCTTGAAAAACTGTTTTTT,CASSLKQQGLEKLFF
TRBJ2-7,TRBV5-1,NA,NA,TGCGCCAGCAGCCCGGCCGACGGGAATACCTACGAGCAGTACTTC,CASSPADGNTYEQYF
TRBJ2-1,TRBV7-9,TRBD2,NA,TGTGCCAGCAGCCCCGGGACTAGCGGGAGTTATGAGCAGTTCTTC,CASSPGTSGSYEQFF
TRBJ1-2,TRBV7-2,NA,NA,TGTGCCAGCAGCTTAGCGGCTCAAAACTATGGCTACACCTTC,CASSLAAQNYGYTF
TRBJ2-1,TRBV9,TRBD1,NA,TGTGCCAGCAGCCCGGACAGGGCTTACAATGAGCAGTTCTTC,CASSPDRAYNEQFF
TRBJ2-7,TRBV7-6,NA,NA,TGTGCCAGCAGCTTAGAAGGGACTCAAAGCGGGGAGCAGTACTTC,CASSLEGTQSGEQYF
TRBJ2-2,TRBV5-1,NA,NA,TGCGCCAGCAGCCCGACGGACTACGCGCAGGGGGAGCTGTTTTTT,CASSPTDYAQGELFF
TRBJ2-1,TRBV10-2,NA,NA,TGCGCCAGCAGGGGCCATTCAAAAGTGGGAGATGAGCAGTTCTTC,CASRGHSKVGDEQFF
TRBJ2-7,TRBV27,NA,NA,TGTGCCAGCAGCCCTACAGGGAGTTACTACGAGCAGTACTTC,CASSPTGSYYEQYF
TRBJ2-7,TRBV5-1,NA,NA,TGCGCCAGCAGCTTGGGAGCGGACGCAAACTACGAGCAGTACTTC,CASSLGADANYEQYF
TRBJ1-5,TRBV6-1,NA,NA,TGTGCCAGCAGCTTCAGTGATAGCAATCAGCCCCAGCATTTT,CASSFSDSNQPQHF
TRBJ1-2,TRBV6-5,TRBD1,NA,TGTGCCAGCAGTTACTCTCTGACAGGGACAGGCTACACCTTC,CASSYSLTGTGYTF
TRBJ2-4,TRBV28,TRBD2,once,TGTGCCAGCAGTAGAGAGCGGGAGGTGGAGAGAAACATTCAGTACTTC,CASSREREVERNIQYF
TRBJ2-7,TRBV10-2,TRBD2,NA,TGCGCCAGCACGCCGACTAGCGGGAGATACGAGCAGTACTTC,CASTPTSGRYEQYF
TRBJ2-1,TRBV7-7,NA,NA,TGTGCTAGCAGCTTAGGTTGGCAGGGGCGTAACAATGAGCAGTTCTTC,CASSLGWQGRNNEQFF
TRBJ2-7,TRBV13,NA,NA,TGTGCCAGTCGAGGAGGGGCCTACGAGCAGTACTTC,CASRGGAYEQYF
TRBJ2-1,TRBV7-3,NA,NA,TGTGCCAGCAGCCCGTACACGACGGGAGCGAACAATGAGCAGTTCTTC,CASSPYTTGANNEQFF
TRBJ2-1,TRBV28,TRBD2,NA,TGTGCCAGCAGTACGATAGGACTAGCGGTTACAATGATGCAGTTCTTC,CASSTIGLAVTMMQFF
TRBJ2-7,TRBV11-3,NA,NA,TGTGCCAGCGGTGTCGGAGGCGGGTTGATCTACGAGCAGTACTTC,CASGVGGGLIYEQYF
TRBJ2-7,TRBV4-1,NA,NA,TGCGCCAGCAGCCAAGATCGTGAACTAGCCGGCGAGCAGTACTTC,CASSQDRELAGEQYF
TRBJ2-2,TRBV19,NA,NA,TGTGCCAGTAGTATAGCGTCCGGTGGCACCGGGGAGCTGTTTTTT,CASSIASGGTGELFF
TRBJ1-2,TRBV9,NA,NA,TGTGCCAGCAGCGTAGGCGGTGGCTACACCTTC,CASSVGGGYTF
TRBJ2-3,TRBV5-1,TRBD2,NA,TGCGCCAGCAGCTTGTTTCCTAGCGGGAGTGCAGATACGCAGTATTTT,CASSLFPSGSADTQYF
TRBJ2-3,TRBV6-1,NA,once,TGTGCCAGCAGTGAACGTCCCAGGGATACGCAGTATTTT,CASSERPRDTQYF
TRBJ2-7,TRBV27,TRBD1,NA,TGTGCCAGCGCGGCCGGGACAGCCGACTACGAGCAGTACTTC,CASAAGTADYEQYF
TRBJ1-2,TRBV10-2,NA,NA,TGCGCCAGCAGTGAGGAGGGTGACTATGGCTACACCTTC,CASSEEGDYGYTF
TRBJ2-7,TRBV6-1,NA,once,TGTGCCAGCAGTGAAGGCCCAGCGGGCTACGAGCAGTACTTC,CASSEGPAGYEQYF
TRBJ2-5,TRBV9,NA,NA,TGTGCCAGCAGCACGGACACCCAAGAGACCCAGTACTTC,CASSTDTQETQYF
TRBJ2-5,TRBV28,NA,NA,TGTGCCAGTCGGGGGTTTGAGACCCAGTACTTC,CASRGFETQYF
TRBJ2-3,TRBV7-9,TRBD2,NA,TGTGCCAGCAGCTTTGGGACTAGCGGGAGGGCCCCAGATACGCAGTATTTT,CASSFGTSGRAPDTQYF
TRBJ1-2,TRBV14,TRBD1,NA,TGTGCCAGCAGCCGGGATATGGGACAGCTCGATGGCTACACCTTC,CASSRDMGQLDGYTF
TRBJ2-7,TRBV5-1,TRBD2,NA,TGCGCCAGCAGCTCTACTAGCGGGAGGGCCCACGAGCAGTACTTC,CASSSTSGRAHEQYF
TRBJ1-2,TRBV6-5,NA,NA,TGTGCCAGCGCGCGACAGATTGACTATGGCTACACCTTC,CASARQIDYGYTF
TRBJ1-2,TRBV7-9,NA,NA,TGTGCCAGCAGGGACACCCTGAAGGACTATGGCTACACCTTC,CASRDTLKDYGYTF
TRBJ2-7,TRBV28,NA,NA,TGTGCCAGCAGTGAATGGGCTTACGAGCAGTACTTC,CASSEWAYEQYF